This T cell receptor beta chain was identified during a study of T-cell memory formation after mild COVID-19. For the study at large: Clustering of TCRs was largely donor specific.

The CDR3 covers 18 residues. From germline, CDR1 is KGHSH and CDR2 LQKENI. With V trimmed by 2 bases and J by 0 bases, 13 bases remained unmatched. TCRdb reprocessed the 5' RACE reads via MiXCR and lists one record per CDR3 protein. The table records 200,000 to 250,000 distinct CDR3 sequences, roughly 10% of them present only once. The chain combines TRBV18 with TRBJ2-7; the match to TRBD1 covers 7 bases. Source material: PBMCs or a T cell subset sorted from them (not recorded which). The TCR sequence derives from a man between 18 and 29 years old who had mild COVID-19 (a few samples of this study predate the infection). Cell type and time point are not known. The CDR3 reads CASSPAIVGTALSYEQYV. The DNA of the CDR3 is TGTGCCAGCTCACCAGCTATAGTAGGGACAGCTCTCTCCTACGAGCAGTACGTC.